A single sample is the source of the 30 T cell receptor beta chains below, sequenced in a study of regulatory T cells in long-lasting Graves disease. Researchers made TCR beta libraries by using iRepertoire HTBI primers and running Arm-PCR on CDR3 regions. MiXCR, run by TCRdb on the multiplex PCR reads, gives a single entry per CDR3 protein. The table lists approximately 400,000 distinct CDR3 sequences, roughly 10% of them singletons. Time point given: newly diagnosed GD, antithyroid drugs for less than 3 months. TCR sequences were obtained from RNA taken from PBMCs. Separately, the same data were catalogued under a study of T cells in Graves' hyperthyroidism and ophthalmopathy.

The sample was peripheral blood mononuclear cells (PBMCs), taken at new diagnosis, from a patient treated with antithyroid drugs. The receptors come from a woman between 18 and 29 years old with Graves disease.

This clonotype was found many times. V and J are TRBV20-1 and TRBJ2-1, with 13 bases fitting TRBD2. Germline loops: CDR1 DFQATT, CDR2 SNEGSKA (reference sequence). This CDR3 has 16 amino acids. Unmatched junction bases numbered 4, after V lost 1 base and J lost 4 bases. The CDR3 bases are TGCAGTGCTAGAGGTTTGACTAGCGGGGGGTACAATGAGCAGTTCTTC. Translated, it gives CSARGLTSGGYNEQFF.

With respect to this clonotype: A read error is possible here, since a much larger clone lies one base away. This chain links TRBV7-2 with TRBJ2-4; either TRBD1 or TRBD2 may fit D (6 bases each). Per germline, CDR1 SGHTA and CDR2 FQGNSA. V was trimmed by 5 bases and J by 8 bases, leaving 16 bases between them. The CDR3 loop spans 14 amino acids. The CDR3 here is CASSRVGGGDIQYF. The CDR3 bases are TGTGCCAGCAGCCGCGTGGGGGGCGGGGACATTCAGTACTTC.

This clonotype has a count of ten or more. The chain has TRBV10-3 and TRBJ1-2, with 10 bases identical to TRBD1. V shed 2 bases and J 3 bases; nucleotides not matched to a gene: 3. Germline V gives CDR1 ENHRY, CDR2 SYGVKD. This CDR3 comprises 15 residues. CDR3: CAISEETGGDYGYTF. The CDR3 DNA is TGTGCCATCAGTGAGGAGACAGGGGGCGACTATGGCTACACCTTC.

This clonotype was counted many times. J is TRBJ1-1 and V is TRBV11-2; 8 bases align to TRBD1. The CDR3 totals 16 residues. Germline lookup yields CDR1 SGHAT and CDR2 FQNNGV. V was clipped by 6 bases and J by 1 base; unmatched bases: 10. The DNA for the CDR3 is TGTGCCAGCAGGACCTCAGGGGGCCGGGAGAACACTGAAGCTTTCTTT. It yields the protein CASRTSGGRENTEAFF.

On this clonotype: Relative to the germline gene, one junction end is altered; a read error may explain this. The CDR3: CASSLAGTYMTGELFF. CDR3 nucleotide sequence: TGTGCTAGCAGCTTGGCCGGGACCTACATGACCGGGGAGCTGTTTTTT. This chain joins TRBV7-3 and TRBJ2-2; D may correspond to TRBD1 or TRBD2 (5 bases each). The germline V gene has CDR1 SGHTA and CDR2 FQGTGA. CDR3 length: 16 residues.

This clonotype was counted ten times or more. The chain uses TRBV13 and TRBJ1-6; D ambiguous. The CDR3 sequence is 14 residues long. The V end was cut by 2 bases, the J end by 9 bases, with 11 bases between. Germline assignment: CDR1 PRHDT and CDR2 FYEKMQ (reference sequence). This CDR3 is CASSLTVTGSPLHF. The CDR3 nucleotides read TGTGCCAGCAGCTTAACCGTGACGGGTTCACCCCTCCACTTT.

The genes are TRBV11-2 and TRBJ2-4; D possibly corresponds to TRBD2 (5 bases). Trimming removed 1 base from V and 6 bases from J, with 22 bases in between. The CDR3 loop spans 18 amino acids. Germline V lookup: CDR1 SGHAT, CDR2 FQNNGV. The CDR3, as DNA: TGTGCCAGCAGCTTAGGGTGGGGAGACCTGACCAGCCGAAACATTCAGTACTTC. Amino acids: CASSLGWGDLTSRNIQYF.

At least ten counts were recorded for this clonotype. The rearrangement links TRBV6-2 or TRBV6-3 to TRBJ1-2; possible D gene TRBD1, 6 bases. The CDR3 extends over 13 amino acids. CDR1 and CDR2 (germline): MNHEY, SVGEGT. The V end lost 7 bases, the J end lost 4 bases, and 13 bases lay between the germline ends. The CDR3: CASTKGDFYGYTF. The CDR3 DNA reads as TGTGCCAGCACGAAGGGGGATTTCTATGGCTACACCTTC.

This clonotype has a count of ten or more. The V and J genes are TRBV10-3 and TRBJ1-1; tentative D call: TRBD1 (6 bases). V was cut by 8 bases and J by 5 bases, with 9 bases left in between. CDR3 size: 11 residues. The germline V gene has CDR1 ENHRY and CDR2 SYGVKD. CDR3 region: CAISRGTEAFF. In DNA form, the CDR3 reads TGTGCCATCTCGAGGGGGACTGAAGCTTTCTTT.

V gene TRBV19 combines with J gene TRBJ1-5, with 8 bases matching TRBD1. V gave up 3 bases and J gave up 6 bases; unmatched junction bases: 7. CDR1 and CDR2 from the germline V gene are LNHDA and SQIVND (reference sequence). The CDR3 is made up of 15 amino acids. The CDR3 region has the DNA TGTGCCAGTAGTATTCTCTCAGGGGGCAGTCAGCCCCAGCATTTT. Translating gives CASSILSGGSQPQHF.

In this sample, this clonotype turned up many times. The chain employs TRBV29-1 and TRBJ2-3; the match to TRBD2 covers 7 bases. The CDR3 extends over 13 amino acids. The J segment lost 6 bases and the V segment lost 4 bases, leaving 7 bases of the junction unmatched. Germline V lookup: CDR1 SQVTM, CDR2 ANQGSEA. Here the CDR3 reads CSVGRGRGDTQYF. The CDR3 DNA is TGCAGCGTTGGGCGGGGGAGAGGGGATACGCAGTATTTT.

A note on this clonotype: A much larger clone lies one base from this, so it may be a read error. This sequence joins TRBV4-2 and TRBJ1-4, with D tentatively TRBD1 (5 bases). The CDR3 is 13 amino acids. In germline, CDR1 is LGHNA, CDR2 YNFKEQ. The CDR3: CASSQEVGEKLLF. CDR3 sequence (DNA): TGTGCCAGCAGCCAAGAAGTAGGGGAAAAACTGCTTTTT.

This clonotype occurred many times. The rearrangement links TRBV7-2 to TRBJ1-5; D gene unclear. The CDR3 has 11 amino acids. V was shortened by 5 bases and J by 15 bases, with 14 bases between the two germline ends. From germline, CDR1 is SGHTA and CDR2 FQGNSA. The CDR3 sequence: CASSIDNVMHF. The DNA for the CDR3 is TGTGCCAGCAGCATAGACAACGTCATGCATTTT.

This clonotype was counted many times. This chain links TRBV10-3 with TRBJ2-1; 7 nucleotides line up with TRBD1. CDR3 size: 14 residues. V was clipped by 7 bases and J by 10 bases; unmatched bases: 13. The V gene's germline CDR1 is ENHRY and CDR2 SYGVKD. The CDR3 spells CAIKGDRGDEEQFF. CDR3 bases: TGTGCCATCAAGGGGGACAGAGGGGACGAGGAGCAGTTCTTC.

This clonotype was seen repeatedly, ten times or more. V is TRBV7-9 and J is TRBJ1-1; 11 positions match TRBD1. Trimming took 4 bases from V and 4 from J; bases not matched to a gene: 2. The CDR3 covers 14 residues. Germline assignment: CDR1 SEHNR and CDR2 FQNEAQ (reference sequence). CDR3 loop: CASSSDRGPTEAFF. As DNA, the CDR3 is TGTGCCAGCAGCTCGGACAGGGGGCCCACTGAAGCTTTCTTT.

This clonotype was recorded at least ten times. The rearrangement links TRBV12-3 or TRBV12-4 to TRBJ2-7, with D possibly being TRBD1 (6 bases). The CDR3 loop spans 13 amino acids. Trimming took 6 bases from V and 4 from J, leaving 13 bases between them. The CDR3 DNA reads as TGTGCCAGCAGGACAGGAGTAGAGTACGAGCAGTACTTC. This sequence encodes CASRTGVEYEQYF.

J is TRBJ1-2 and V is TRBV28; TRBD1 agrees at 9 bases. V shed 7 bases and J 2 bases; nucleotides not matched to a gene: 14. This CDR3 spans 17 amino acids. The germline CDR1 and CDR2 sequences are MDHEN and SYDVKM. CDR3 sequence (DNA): TGTGCCAGCACTCCCCGGGACAGGGACACCTTAAACTATGGCTACACCTTC. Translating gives CASTPRDRDTLNYGYTF.

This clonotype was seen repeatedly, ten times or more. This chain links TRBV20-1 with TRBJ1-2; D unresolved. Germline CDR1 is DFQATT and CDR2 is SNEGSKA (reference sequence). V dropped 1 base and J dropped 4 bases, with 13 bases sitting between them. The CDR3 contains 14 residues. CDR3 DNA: TGCAGTGCTAGAGTGTTAAGGGAAATCTATGGCTACACCTTC. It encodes CSARVLREIYGYTF.

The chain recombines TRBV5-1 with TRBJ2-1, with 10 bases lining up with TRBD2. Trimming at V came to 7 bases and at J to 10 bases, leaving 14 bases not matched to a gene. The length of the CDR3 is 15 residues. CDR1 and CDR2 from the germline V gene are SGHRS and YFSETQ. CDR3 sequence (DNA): TGCGCCAGCGGACAAGCGGGGGGGCCGGTTGGAGAGCAGTTCTTC. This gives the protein CASGQAGGPVGEQFF.

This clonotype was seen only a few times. CDR3 loop: CASSPRTGFGTQYF. DNA of the CDR3: TGTGCCAGCAGCCCTAGGACAGGGTTCGGGACCCAGTACTTC. This chain connects TRBV7-2 to TRBJ2-5, with 8 bases identical to TRBD1. The CDR3 covers 14 residues. V shed 5 bases and J 7 bases; nucleotides not matched to a gene: 9. CDR1 and CDR2 from the germline V gene are SGHTA and FQGNSA.

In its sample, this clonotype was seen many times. The CDR3 DNA reads as TGTGCCAGCAGCCAACAGGGGGACTACGAGCAGTACTTC. The encoded protein is CASSQQGDYEQYF. The rearrangement joins TRBV14 to TRBJ2-7; 7 nucleotides line up with TRBD1. Germline assignment: CDR1 SGHDN and CDR2 FVKESK. CDR3 length: 13 residues. Germline trimming cut 2 bases from V and 3 bases from J; bases unmatched to any gene: 1. Supplemented by reference TRBV14 and TRBJ2-7, the full variable domain reads EAGVTQFPSHSVIEKGQTVTLRCDPISGHDNLYWYRRVMGKEIKFLLHFVKESKQDESGMPNNRFLAERTGGTYSTLKVQPAELEDSGVYFCASSQQGDYEQYFGPGTRLTVT.

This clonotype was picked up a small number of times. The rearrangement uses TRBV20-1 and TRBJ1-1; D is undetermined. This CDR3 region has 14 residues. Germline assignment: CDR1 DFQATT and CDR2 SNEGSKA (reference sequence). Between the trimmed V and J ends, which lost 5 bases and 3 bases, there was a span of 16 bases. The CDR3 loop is CSAPTSIGYTEAFF. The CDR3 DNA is TGCAGTGCTCCGACATCCATAGGGTACACTGAAGCTTTCTTT.

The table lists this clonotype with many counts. CDR3 sequence (DNA): TGTGCCAGCAGCTTCAAAGTCTCACCCCTCCACTTT. This gives the protein CASSFKVSPLHF. This chain uses TRBV13 with TRBJ1-6; no clear D gene. CDR1 and CDR2 (germline): PRHDT, FYEKMQ (reference sequence). The CDR3 contains 12 residues. V was pared by 3 bases and J by 10 bases, with 7 bases between. Together with reference TRBV13 and TRBJ1-6, the CDR3 gives the full variable domain: AAGVIQSPRHLIKEKRETATLKCYPIPRHDTVYWYQQGPGQDPQFLISFYEKMQSDKGSIPDRFSAQQFSDYHSELNMSSLELGDSALYFCASSFKVSPLHFGNGTRLTVT.

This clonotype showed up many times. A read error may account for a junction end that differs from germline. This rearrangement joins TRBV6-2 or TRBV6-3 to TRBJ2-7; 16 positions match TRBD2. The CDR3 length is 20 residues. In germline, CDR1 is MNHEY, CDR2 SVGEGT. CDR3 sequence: CASSYRIQGLAGGPASSRRF. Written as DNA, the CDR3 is TGTGCCAGCAGTTACCGGATACAGGGACTAGCGGGAGGGCCCGCCTCGTCACGGCGGTTC.

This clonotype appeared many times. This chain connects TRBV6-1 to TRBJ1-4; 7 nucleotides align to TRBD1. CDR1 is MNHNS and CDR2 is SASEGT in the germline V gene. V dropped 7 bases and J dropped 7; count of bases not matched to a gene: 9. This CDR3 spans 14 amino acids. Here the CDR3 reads CASTQDRTSEKLFF. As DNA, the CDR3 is TGTGCCAGCACCCAGGACAGGACGAGTGAAAAACTGTTTTTT.

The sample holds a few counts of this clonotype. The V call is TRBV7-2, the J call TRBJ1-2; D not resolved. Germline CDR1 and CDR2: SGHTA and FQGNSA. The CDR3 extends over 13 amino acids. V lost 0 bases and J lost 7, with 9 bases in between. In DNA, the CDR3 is TGTGCCAGCAGCTTAGCCGGCACAACTGGCTACACCTTC. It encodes CASSLAGTTGYTF.

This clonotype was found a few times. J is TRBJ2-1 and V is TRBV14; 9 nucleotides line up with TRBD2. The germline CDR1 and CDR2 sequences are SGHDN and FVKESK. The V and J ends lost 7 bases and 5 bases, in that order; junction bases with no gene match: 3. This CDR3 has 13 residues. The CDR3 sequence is CASTTSGNNEQFF. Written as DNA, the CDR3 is TGTGCCAGCACGACTAGCGGAAACAATGAGCAGTTCTTC.

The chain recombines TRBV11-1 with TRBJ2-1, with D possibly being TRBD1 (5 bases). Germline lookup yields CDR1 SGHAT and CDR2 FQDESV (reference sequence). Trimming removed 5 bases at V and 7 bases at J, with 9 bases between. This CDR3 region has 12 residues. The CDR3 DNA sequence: TGTGCCAGCAGCGCAGGGCCGAATGAGCAGTTCTTC. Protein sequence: CASSAGPNEQFF.

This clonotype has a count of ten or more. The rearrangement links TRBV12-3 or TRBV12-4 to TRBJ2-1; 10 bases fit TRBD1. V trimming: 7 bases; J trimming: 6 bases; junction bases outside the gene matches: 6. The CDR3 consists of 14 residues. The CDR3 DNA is TGTGCCAGCACTGCCGGGACAGGGGTCAATGAGCAGTTCTTC. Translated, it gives CASTAGTGVNEQFF.

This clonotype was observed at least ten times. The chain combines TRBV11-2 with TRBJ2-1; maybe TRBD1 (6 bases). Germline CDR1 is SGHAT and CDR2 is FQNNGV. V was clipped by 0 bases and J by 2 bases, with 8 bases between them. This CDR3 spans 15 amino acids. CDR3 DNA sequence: TGTGCCAGCAGCTTAGATCGACAGGCCTACAATGAGCAGTTCTTC. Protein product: CASSLDRQAYNEQFF.